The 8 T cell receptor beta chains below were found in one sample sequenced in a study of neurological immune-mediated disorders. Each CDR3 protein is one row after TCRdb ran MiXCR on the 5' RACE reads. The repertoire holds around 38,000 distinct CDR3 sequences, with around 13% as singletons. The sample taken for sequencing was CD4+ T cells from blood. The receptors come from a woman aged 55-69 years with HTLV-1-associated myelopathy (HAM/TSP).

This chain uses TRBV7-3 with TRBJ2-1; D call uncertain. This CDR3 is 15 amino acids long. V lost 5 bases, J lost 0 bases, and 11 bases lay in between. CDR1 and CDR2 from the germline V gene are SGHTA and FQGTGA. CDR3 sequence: CASSVHIDSYNEQFF. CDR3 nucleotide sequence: TGTGCCAGCAGCGTTCACATCGACTCCTACAATGAGCAGTTCTTC.

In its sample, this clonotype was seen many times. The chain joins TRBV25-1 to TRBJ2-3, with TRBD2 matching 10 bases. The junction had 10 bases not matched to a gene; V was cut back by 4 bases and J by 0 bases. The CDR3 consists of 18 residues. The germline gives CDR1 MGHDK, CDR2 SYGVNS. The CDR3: CASSALDSGGLSTDTQYF. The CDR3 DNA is TGTGCCAGCAGTGCCCTCGATAGCGGGGGGCTAAGCACAGATACGCAGTATTTT.

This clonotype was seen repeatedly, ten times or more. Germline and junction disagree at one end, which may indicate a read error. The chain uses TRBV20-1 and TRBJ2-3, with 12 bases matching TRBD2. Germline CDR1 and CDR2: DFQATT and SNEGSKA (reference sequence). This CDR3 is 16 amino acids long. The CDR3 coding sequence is TGCAGTGCTCCAGGCCCCTCGGGACTAGCGGGCCCGCCGTGGGTTTTT. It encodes CSAPGPSGLAGPPWVF.

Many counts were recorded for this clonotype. Here the CDR3 DNA reads TGTGCCAGCAGCTTAGTCTTAGGCAGGGAGACCGGGGAGCTGTTTTTT. Encoded protein: CASSLVLGRETGELFF. The chain is built from TRBV11-2 and TRBJ2-2, with D tentatively TRBD1 or TRBD2 (5 bases each). This CDR3 contains 16 residues. CDR1 is SGHAT, CDR2 FQNNGV, per germline. The V end was cut by 1 base, the J end by 5 bases, with 14 bases between.

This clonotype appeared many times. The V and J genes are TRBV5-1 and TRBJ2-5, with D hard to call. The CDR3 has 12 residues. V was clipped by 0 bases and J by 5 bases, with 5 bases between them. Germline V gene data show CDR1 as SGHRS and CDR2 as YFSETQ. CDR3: CASSLALETQYF. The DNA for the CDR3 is TGCGCCAGCAGCTTGGCCCTTGAGACCCAGTACTTC.

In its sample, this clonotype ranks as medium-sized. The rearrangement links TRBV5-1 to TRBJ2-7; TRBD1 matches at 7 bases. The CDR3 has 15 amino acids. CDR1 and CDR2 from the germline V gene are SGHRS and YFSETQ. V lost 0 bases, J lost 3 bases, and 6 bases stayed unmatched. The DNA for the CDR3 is TGCGCCAGCAGCTTGGATGGGACAGAACTCTACGAGCAGTACTTC. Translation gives CASSLDGTELYEQYF.

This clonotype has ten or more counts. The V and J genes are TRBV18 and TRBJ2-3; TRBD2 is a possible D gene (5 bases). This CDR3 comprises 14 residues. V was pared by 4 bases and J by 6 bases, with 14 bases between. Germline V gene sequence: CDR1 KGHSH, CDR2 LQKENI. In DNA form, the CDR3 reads TGTGCCAGCTCACGATCCGGGGTATTCGATACGCAGTATTTT. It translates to CASSRSGVFDTQYF. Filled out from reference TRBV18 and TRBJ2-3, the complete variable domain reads NAGVMQNPRHLVRRRGQEARLRCSPMKGHSHVYWYRQLPEEGLKFMVYLQKENIIDESGMPKERFSAEFPKEGPSILRIQQVVRGDSAAYFCASSRSGVFDTQYFGPGTRLTVL.

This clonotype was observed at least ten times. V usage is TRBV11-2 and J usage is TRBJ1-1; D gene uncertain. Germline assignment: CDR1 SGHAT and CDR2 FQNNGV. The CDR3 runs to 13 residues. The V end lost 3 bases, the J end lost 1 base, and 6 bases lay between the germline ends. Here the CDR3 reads CASSFSGNTEAFF. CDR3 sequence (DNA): TGTGCCAGCAGCTTTTCCGGGAACACTGAAGCTTTCTTT.